A single sample gave rise to the 20 T cell receptor beta chains below, sequenced in a study of blood T cell repertoires in COVID-19. Repertoires were generated with immunoSEQ multiplex PCR, while TCRdb's copy carries only in-frame clones and drops some. In the table there are over 150,000 clones, around nine tenths of which are singletons. The sample taken for sequencing was peripheral blood. These receptor sequences come from a woman between 65 and 79 years old with COVID-19, enrolled during active disease.

V and J are TRBV3-1 (or the pseudogene TRBV3-2) and TRBJ2-6, with 7 bases fitting TRBD1. There are 20 residues in the CDR3. V lost 2 bases, J lost 7 bases, and 20 bases stayed unmatched. The germline gives CDR1 LGHDT, CDR2 YNNKEL (reference sequence). The CDR3 region has the DNA TGTGCCAGCAGCCAACATTCTGGACCGGGACAGAGTTCCCCCGCCAACGTCCTGACTTTC. Amino acid sequence: CASSQHSGPGQSSPANVLTF.

CDR3 coding DNA: TGTGCCAGCAGCGACGGACATTCCGCAGATACGCAGTATTTT. Its protein is CASSDGHSADTQYF. This chain joins TRBV9 and TRBJ2-3; D is possibly TRBD1 (5 bases). This CDR3 comprises 14 residues. Deletions cut 3 bases from V and 4 bases from J, with 12 bases between. Germline CDR1 reads SGDLS; CDR2 reads YYNGEE.

This clone was observed a handful of times. This chain connects TRBV11-1 to TRBJ1-2; perhaps TRBD1 as D (6 bases). Per the germline V gene, CDR1 is SGHAT and CDR2 is FQDESV (reference sequence). The ends were cut back, 2 bases at V and 3 bases at J, with 10 bases in the middle. The CDR3 contains 14 residues. CDR3 residues: CASSLQGTDYGYTF. The CDR3 coding sequence is TGTGCCAGCAGCTTACAGGGGACGGACTATGGCTACACCTTC. Full variable domain (remainder filled in from reference TRBV11-1 and TRBJ1-2): EAEVAQSPRYKITEKSQAVAFWCDPISGHATLYWYRQILGQGPELLVQFQDESVVDDSQLPKDRFSAERLKGVDSTLKIQPAELGDSAMYLCASSLQGTDYGYTFGSGTRLTVV.

The table lists this clone with a count of one. The CDR3 DNA reads as TGTGCCACCAGTGACCCTCAGGACAGCTACTCCTACGAGCAGTACTTC. It yields the protein CATSDPQDSYSYEQYF. The chain has TRBV24-1 and TRBJ2-7, with D possibly TRBD1 on 6 matching bases. V gave up 4 bases and J gave up 0 bases, with 15 bases separating them. The germline V gene encodes CDR1 KGHDR and CDR2 SFDVKD. This CDR3 is 16 amino acids long.

This clone was counted only a few times. The V gene is TRBV5-1, the J gene TRBJ1-3; D gene uncertain. Germline values: CDR1 SGHRS, CDR2 YFSETQ. The CDR3 covers 15 residues. Trimming cost V 4 bases and J 3 bases, with 14 bases left between them. CDR3 in DNA: TGCGCCAGCAGCCCCGGGTGGGGAGGTGGAAACACCATATATTTT. Translated, it gives CASSPGWGGGNTIYF.

The chain employs TRBV30 and TRBJ1-1; 8 bases match TRBD1. In germline, CDR1 is GTSNPN, CDR2 SVGIG (reference sequence). V was clipped by 5 bases and J by 5 bases; unmatched bases: 4. The CDR3 sequence is 12 residues long. The chain's CDR3 is CAWGQGRTEAFF. Here the CDR3 DNA reads TGTGCCTGGGGACAGGGCAGGACTGAAGCTTTCTTT.

This clone was found once. V gene TRBV25-1 combines with J gene TRBJ1-2; 8 bases are shared with TRBD1. Germline V gene data show CDR1 as MGHDK and CDR2 as SYGVNS. CDR3 size: 12 residues. J lost 6 bases, V lost 6 bases, and 3 bases had no gene match. The DNA for the CDR3 is TGTGCCAGCAGCAGGACAGGGCATGGCTACACCTTC. Protein: CASSRTGHGYTF.

The chain recombines TRBV19 with TRBJ1-1; 7 bases match TRBD1. J was trimmed by 5 bases and V by 6 bases; bases with no gene match: 9. Germline CDR1 and CDR2: LNHDA and SQIVND (reference sequence). The CDR3 is 14 amino acids. CDR3 sequence reads: CASSKQGGGTEAFF. The CDR3 nucleotides are TGTGCCAGTAGCAAGCAAGGGGGCGGAACTGAAGCTTTCTTT. Full variable domain (remainder filled in from reference TRBV19 and TRBJ1-1): DGGITQSPKYLFRKEGQNVTLSCEQNLNHDAMYWYRQDPGQGLRLIYYSQIVNDFQKGDIAEGYSVSREKKESFPLTVTSAQKNPTAFYLCASSKQGGGTEAFFGQGTRLTVV.

The chain employs TRBV7-9 and TRBJ1-6; a possible D gene is TRBD1 (6 bases). Trimming removed 7 bases at V and 4 bases at J, with 14 bases between. This CDR3 spans 15 amino acids. Looked up from germline, CDR1 is SEHNR and CDR2 is FQNEAQ (reference sequence). Written as DNA, the CDR3 is TGTGCCAGCAACCCGGGAGGGGGATATAATTCACCCCTCCACTTT. Its protein is CASNPGGGYNSPLHF. Based on the CDR3 plus reference TRBV7-9 and TRBJ1-6, the full variable domain is DTGVSQNPRHKITKRGQNVTFRCDPISEHNRLYWYRQTLGQGPEFLTYFQNEAQLEKSRLLSDRFSAERPKGSFSTLEIQRTEQGDSAMYLCASNPGGGYNSPLHFGNGTRLTVT.

This chain connects TRBV7-2 to TRBJ2-7; D is ambiguous. In germline, CDR1 is SGHTA, CDR2 FQGNSA. V dropped 3 bases and J dropped 1 base, with 10 bases sitting between them. The CDR3 has 14 amino acids. The CDR3 loop is CASSFQTASYEQYF. The DNA for the CDR3 is TGTGCCAGCAGCTTTCAGACTGCGTCCTACGAGCAGTACTTC.

This rearrangement joins TRBV4-1 to TRBJ1-2; D gene uncertain. CDR1 is MGHRA and CDR2 is YSYEKL in the germline V gene. The CDR3 runs 14 residues. V was pared by 2 bases and J by 8 bases, with 15 bases between. The CDR3 loop reads CASSQSTGVRGYTF. The CDR3 nucleotides read TGCGCCAGCAGCCAATCGACCGGGGTTCGGGGCTACACCTTC.

V usage is TRBV18 and J usage is TRBJ2-7, with TRBD1 as a possible D gene (5 bases). Between the trimmed V and J ends, which lost 6 bases and 2 bases, there was a span of 23 bases. This CDR3 has 17 residues. CDR1 is KGHSH and CDR2 is LQKENI in the germline V gene. The CDR3 coding sequence is TGTGCCAGCTCTCCCTTCGAGTTTCAGGGTGCAACCTACGAGCAGTACTTC. Amino acid sequence: CASSPFEFQGATYEQYF. The full variable domain, with the rest looked up from reference TRBV18 and TRBJ2-7, is NAGVMQNPRHLVRRRGQEARLRCSPMKGHSHVYWYRQLPEEGLKFMVYLQKENIIDESGMPKERFSAEFPKEGPSILRIQQVVRGDSAAYFCASSPFEFQGATYEQYFGPGTRLTVT.

Only a few counts were recorded for this clone. CDR3 in amino acids: CASSPAGTVFANTEAFF. The CDR3 nucleotides read TGTGCCAGTAGTCCGGCCGGGACAGTGTTCGCGAACACTGAAGCTTTCTTT. This rearrangement joins TRBV19 to TRBJ1-1, with TRBD1 identical over 7 bases. J gave up 1 base and V 5 bases, and 13 bases lay outside the gene matches. The V gene's germline CDR1 is LNHDA and CDR2 SQIVND (reference sequence). The CDR3 is 17 amino acids.

The chain combines TRBV10-1 with TRBJ1-4; D uncertain. The CDR3 has 16 amino acids. In germline, CDR1 is WNHNN, CDR2 SYGVQD (reference sequence). The V end lost 0 bases, the J end lost 2 bases, and 10 bases lay between the germline ends. The DNA for the CDR3 is TGCGCCAGCAGTGAGTCGCCGGGAATGACTAATGAAAAACTGTTTTTT. It encodes CASSESPGMTNEKLFF.

The chain carries TRBV15 and TRBJ2-3, with D tentatively TRBD2 (5 bases). V was pared by 0 bases and J by 6 bases, with 22 bases between. The CDR3 consists of 18 residues. Looked up from germline, CDR1 is LNHNV and CDR2 is YYDKDF (reference sequence). CDR3 sequence: CATSRDSRTRARKDTQYF. DNA of the CDR3: TGTGCCACCAGCAGAGATTCTCGGACGCGGGCCCGCAAGGATACGCAGTATTTT.

This chain links TRBV5-4 with TRBJ2-7; the match to TRBD2 covers 8 bases. J was trimmed by 5 bases and V by 4 bases; bases with no gene match: 14. This CDR3 comprises 16 residues. CDR1 is SGHNT and CDR2 is YYREEE in the germline V gene (reference sequence). The CDR3 DNA reads TGTGCCAGCAGCCCGGGTGGTCGCGGGGGGTCGGACGAGCAGTACTTC. It translates to CASSPGGRGGSDEQYF.

V is TRBV5-5 and J is TRBJ1-6; maybe TRBD1 (6 bases). Trimming left V 0 bases short and J 9 bases short, with 13 bases between. The CDR3 runs to 15 residues. The germline gives CDR1 SGHKS, CDR2 YYEKEE (reference sequence). The DNA of the CDR3 is TGTGCCAGCAGCTTGGATGGGGGCAACGGTTCACCCCTCCACTTT. This encodes CASSLDGGNGSPLHF.

The V and J genes are TRBV2 and TRBJ1-5, with D uncertain. Germline CDR1 and CDR2: SNHLY and FYNNEI. The CDR3 is made up of 11 amino acids. The V end lost 6 bases, the J end lost 4 bases, and 4 bases lay between the germline ends. This CDR3 is CASRENQPQHF. The CDR3 DNA reads TGTGCCAGCAGAGAGAATCAGCCCCAGCATTTT.

The chain employs TRBV15 and TRBJ1-2; TRBD1 might be the D (6 bases). The V end lost 5 bases, the J end lost 7 bases, and 14 bases lay between the germline ends. Germline V gene lookup returns CDR1 LNHNV and CDR2 YYDKDF (reference sequence). The CDR3 runs 13 residues. CDR3 sequence reads: CATSAVGGGGYTF. CDR3 DNA sequence: TGTGCCACCAGCGCCGTGGGAGGGGGTGGCTACACCTTC.

This clone was seen just once. The chain links TRBV3-1 (or the pseudogene TRBV3-2) to TRBJ2-5; D is undetermined. Germline CDR1 and CDR2: LGHDT and YNNKEL (reference sequence). Trimming stripped 0 bases from V and 5 bases from J, with 4 bases between. CDR3 length equals 12 residues. DNA of the CDR3: TGTGCCAGCAGCCAAGATCTTGAGACCCAGTACTTC. As protein: CASSQDLETQYF.